This T cell receptor (beta chain) was observed in a study of tumor and adjacent non-tumor tissue in lung cancer. On the study more broadly: Stage I to III disease affected ten to eleven men and roughly 5 women aged about 30 to 76.

CDR1 WNHNN and CDR2 SYGVQD come from the germline V gene (reference sequence). Termini included, the CDR3 measures 14 amino acids. As regards this clonotype: Its antigen is still unknown. As the CDR3 is not closed by the conserved phenylalanine or tryptophan, this likely results from a read error. The DNA is left out, because the CDR3 cannot be placed on it with certainty; the CDR3 is given as TCRdb lists it.

This sample's RNA came from whole unsorted tissue. Study-wide results and caveats: Tumor repertoires had a smaller top 100 clone share than normal lung. Compared with tumor, normal lung showed significantly lower TCR diversity.

TCRbeta libraries were built with three rounds of nested PCR, modified from ARM-PCR. MiXCR, applied by TCRdb to the multiplex PCR reads, yields one record per CDR3 protein. The top ten clones hold roughly 12% of a sample with under 100,000 distinct CDR3 sequences, around 70% of them seen once. This receptor was taken from a woman in her 70s with non-small cell lung cancer. The V gene is TRBV10-1, the J gene TRBJ2-7; the DNA was not used to check the table's D call, TRBD1. The sample consisted of lung tumor tissue. The CDR3 is CASSRDQSSYEQYL.